The T cell receptor beta chain described here comes from a study of early T cells in non-severe SARS-CoV-2 infection. The overall study: Whole-blood bulk RNA, unsorted, was sequenced, and chains were unpaired.

This clonotype was observed a handful of times. Researchers tagged individual cDNA molecules with unique molecular identifiers. TCRdb itself ran the 5' RACE reads through MiXCR, one entry per CDR3 protein. This table holds fewer than 85,000 distinct CDR3 sequences, more than 10% found once. CDR3 length: 13 amino acids. Germline V CDR1 and CDR2: MNHNY, SVGAGI (reference sequence). The germline V and J ends were trimmed by 5 bases and 2 bases, with 9 bases remaining between them. The receptor was isolated from an adult who was a healthcare worker with PCR-confirmed SARS-CoV-2 infection or an uninfected control (not recorded which). The genes are TRBV6-6 and TRBJ2-5; tentatively, D is TRBD1 (6 bases). The specimen sequenced was whole blood. CDR3 DNA: TGTGCCAGCAGTGACAGGTTACAAGAGACCCAGTACTTC. Amino acid sequence: CASSDRLQETQYF.